The subject of this entry is one T cell receptor beta chain. What it binds is unknown. The data belong to a study of T cells in localized non-small cell lung cancer. Whole-study results and caveats: Sequencing was limited to one tumor region, leaving the possibility of heterogeneity open. Longer overall survival was seen with higher T cell density measured in blood. Maximal T cell clonality occurred in uninvolved adjacent lung, with tumor ranking below it. When the top 100 tumor clones were examined, a median approximately 62 of them also appeared in the adjacent lung, which was paired and uninvolved.

TCRdb's copy holds only in-frame clones and misses some; the assay was immunoSEQ multiplex PCR. In the table there are tens of thousands of clones, 65% to 85% of which are singletons. CDR1 is MNHEY, CDR2 SMNVEV, per germline (reference sequence). V dropped 3 bases and J dropped 2 bases, with 11 bases sitting between them. The length of the CDR3 is 14 residues. The specimen was peripheral blood mononuclear cells, collected before any cancer treatment. The chain recombines TRBV27 with TRBJ2-7, with no clear D. The source is a man aged 35 to 70 with stage III lung adenocarcinoma. CDR3 bases: TGTGCCAGCAGTTTTTCCCGATTGACCTACGAGCAGTACTTC. Translating it yields CASSFSRLTYEQYF.